The rows below give T cell receptor beta chains drawn from one sample of a study of shared clonotypes between healthy human individuals. Clones were sequenced by immunoSEQ multiplex PCR, and TCRdb holds only the in-frame ones, with some missing. The table has about 1.5 million clones, about 96% seen once. The sequenced material came from naive CD4+ T cells sorted from blood. These receptors originate from a man aged 30 to 39 in good health. Each CDR3 is given with its conserved first and last residue. A D gene is named only where the DNA matches it firmly. Expanded clones get a size class; other rows say once, few or many, or leave the size out.

.,TRBD2,TRBV9,TRBJ2-1,TGTGCCAGCAGCGTAGCGGGAGGGCCGGATGAGCAGTTCTTC,CASSVAGGPDEQFF
.,TRBD1,TRBV30,TRBJ2-1,TGTGCCATGGATCGGACAGGGGTCCATGAGCAGTTCTTC,CAMDRTGVHEQFF
.,TRBD2,TRBV5-1,TRBJ2-1,TGCGCCAGTCGTCGATACGGCGGGAGCTCCTACAATGAGCAGTTCTTC,CASRRYGGSSYNEQFF
.,.,TRBV18,TRBJ2-7,TGTGCCAGCTCACCTCTTGGGGGCTACGAGCAGTACTTC,CASSPLGGYEQYF
.,.,TRBV6-1,TRBJ2-1,TGTGCCAGCAGTCCGTACTCCTACAATGAGCAGTTCTTC,CASSPYSYNEQFF
.,.,TRBV6-5,TRBJ2-7,TGTGCCAGCAGATACCCGGGGGCGAGTTCCTACGAGCAGTACTTC,CASRYPGASSYEQYF
.,.,TRBV10-2,TRBJ2-4,TGCGCCAGCAGCTCCGGGACGGGAAACATTCAGTACTTC,CASSSGTGNIQYF
.,TRBD1,TRBV28,TRBJ2-7,TGTGCCAGCAGTCTCCCCGGGACAGGTGCTTTCCTCGGCGAGCAGTACTTC,CASSLPGTGAFLGEQYF
.,TRBD1,TRBV10-3,TRBJ2-2,TGTGCCATCAGTTTCGGGACAGGGAAAGTCTGGGAGCTGTTTTTT,CAISFGTGKVWELFF
.,TRBD2,TRBV7-2,TRBJ2-1,TGTGCCAGCAGCGCGACTAGCGGGACCTACAATGAGCAGTTCTTC,CASSATSGTYNEQFF
.,.,TRBV27,TRBJ2-5,TGTGCCAGCAGTTTACGAGGGGTGGAGACCCAGTACTTC,CASSLRGVETQYF
.,TRBD1,TRBV7-9,TRBJ1-1,TGTGCCAGCAGCCCAGAGGGACAGGGTCTTCGAGCTTTCTTT,CASSPEGQGLRAFF
.,.,TRBV15,TRBJ2-1,TGTGCCACCAGCAGAGTTTTTCGGGACAACAATGAGCAGTTCTTC,CATSRVFRDNNEQFF
.,.,TRBV19,TRBJ2-2,TGTGCCAGTAGTGACCTAGTTCCCGGGGAGCTGTTTTTT,CASSDLVPGELFF
.,.,TRBV5-1,TRBJ2-7,TGCGCCAGCTCGAGAGGGGGGGACGAGCAGTACTTC,CASSRGGDEQYF
.,TRBD2,TRBV5-6,TRBJ2-2,TGTGCCAGCAGCTTGCCGGGGGGGACCGGGGAGCTGTTTTTT,CASSLPGGTGELFF
.,.,TRBV6-4,TRBJ1-2,TGTGCCAGCAGTGCCGGGATAGCTAACTATGGCTACACCTTC,CASSAGIANYGYTF
.,.,TRBV10-3,TRBJ2-1,TGTGCCATCAGTGAGGGGCGGAACTCCTACAATGAGCAGTTCTTC,CAISEGRNSYNEQFF
.,.,TRBV28,TRBJ2-3,TGTGCCAGCAGTCCAAGCGGGAGCACAGATACGCAGTATTTT,CASSPSGSTDTQYF
.,.,TRBV9,TRBJ2-1,TGTGCCAGCAGCCCCCGATTGTCCCCCTCCTACAATGAGCAGTTCTTC,CASSPRLSPSYNEQFF
.,.,TRBV28,TRBJ1-2,TGTGCCAGCAGTTCTAGACAGAACTATGGCTACACCTTC,CASSSRQNYGYTF
.,.,TRBV30,TRBJ1-3,TGTGCTCGGTCGTGGGGAAACACCATATATTTT,CARSWGNTIYF
.,.,TRBV14,TRBJ2-7,TGTGCCAGCAGCCGGATTGGCGACCCCTACGAGCAGTACTTC,CASSRIGDPYEQYF
.,TRBD2,TRBV7-8,TRBJ2-7,TGTGCCAGCAGCAAACAAGGGACTAGCGGGAATATCGAGCAGTACTTC,CASSKQGTSGNIEQYF
.,.,TRBV7-9,TRBJ1-5,TGTGCCAGCAGCTTGGGTCAGCTCAGCAATCAGCCCCAGCATTTT,CASSLGQLSNQPQHF
.,TRBD1,TRBV9,TRBJ2-7,TGTGCCAGCAGCGGCGGACAGGGCTATAACTACGAGCAGTACTTC,CASSGGQGYNYEQYF
.,TRBD2,TRBV15,TRBJ2-1,TGTGCCACCAGCAGAGATGCGGGGACTAGCATTAATGAGCAGTTCTTC,CATSRDAGTSINEQFF
.,.,TRBV6-6,TRBJ2-3,TGTGCCAGCAGCCGCGGGACAGTCAGCACAGATACGCAGTATTTT,CASSRGTVSTDTQYF
.,.,TRBV19,TRBJ2-7,TGTGCCAGTAGTATTGCGGTAAACGAGCAGTACTTC,CASSIAVNEQYF
.,TRBD1,TRBV7-8,TRBJ2-7,TGTGCCAGCAGTCAACTTCACAGGGGAACGGGATACGAGCAGTACTTC,CASSQLHRGTGYEQYF
.,.,TRBV7-9,TRBJ2-3,TGTGCCAGCACCCCCACTCGGCGGGATAACACAGATACGCAGTATTTT,CASTPTRRDNTDTQYF
.,.,TRBV10-3,TRBJ1-1,TGTGCCATCAGTGACGGTATTACGGCTGAAGCTTTCTTT,CAISDGITAEAFF
.,.,TRBV2,TRBJ1-3,TGTGCCAGCAGTGAATCAGCCCGAAACACCATATATTTT,CASSESARNTIYF
.,.,TRBV5-1,TRBJ2-5,TGCGCCAGCAGCTCTGCCGGGCCTGGGCTGGCGGGAGAGACCCAGTACTTC,CASSSAGPGLAGETQYF
.,TRBD1,TRBV9,TRBJ2-7,TGTGCCAGCGGGGGGACAGGGAGGCACGAGCAGTACTTC,CASGGTGRHEQYF
once,.,TRBV6-6,TRBJ2-1,TGTGCCAGCAACCGGGACGGAAACTACAATGAGCAGTTCTTC,CASNRDGNYNEQFF
once,TRBD2,TRBV5-1,TRBJ2-3,TGCGCCAGCAGCTCCCGGACTAGCCCTGGCACAGATACGCAGTATTTT,CASSSRTSPGTDTQYF
.,TRBD1,TRBV7-3,TRBJ2-5,TGTGCCAGCAGTCCATCCCAGGGGGTTAGGACCCAGTACTTC,CASSPSQGVRTQYF
.,TRBD1,TRBV19,TRBJ2-5,TGTGCCAGTAGCCAGACAGGGAGATCGGAGACCCAGTACTTC,CASSQTGRSETQYF
.,.,TRBV19,TRBJ1-1,TGTGCCAGTAGTATATTGGGGGCTGGGAACACTGAAGCTTTCTTT,CASSILGAGNTEAFF
.,TRBD1,TRBV7-9,TRBJ2-5,TGTGCCAGCAGCTTCTGGACAGGGGGCGGAGAGACCCAGTACTTC,CASSFWTGGGETQYF
.,.,TRBV4-2,TRBJ2-3,TGTGCCAGCAGGTATATTGCAGGTTTTGGAGATACGCAGTATTTT,CASRYIAGFGDTQYF
.,.,TRBV5-1,TRBJ2-1,TGCGCCAGCAGCTTGTATTGGCAGGGAAGTGGGTACAATGAGCAGTTCTTC,CASSLYWQGSGYNEQFF
.,TRBD1,TRBV10-3,TRBJ2-1,TGTGCCATCAGGGGGACAGGGACCATTCTTAATGAGCAGTTCTTC,CAIRGTGTILNEQFF
.,TRBD2,TRBV19,TRBJ2-3,TGTGCCAGTGGGACTAGCGGACCCACAGATACGCAGTATTTT,CASGTSGPTDTQYF
.,TRBD1,TRBV5-1,TRBJ2-7,TGCGCCAGCAGCGCCGACAGGGGCCTCGAGCAGTACTTC,CASSADRGLEQYF
once,.,TRBV25-1,TRBJ1-1,TGTGCCAGCAGACGGGGCAACACTGAAGCTTTCTTT,CASRRGNTEAFF
.,TRBD2,TRBV5-1,TRBJ2-1,TGCGCCAGCAGCCCGGGGACTAGCGGGAGGAGATATGAGCAGTTCTTC,CASSPGTSGRRYEQFF
.,TRBD1,TRBV15,TRBJ1-2,TGTGCCACCAGCACTCCGGACAGGGAGGGCTACACCTTC,CATSTPDREGYTF
once,.,TRBV7-8,TRBJ1-5,TGTGCCAGCAGCCCTGACGGCGGCTCCAATCAGCCCCAGCATTTT,CASSPDGGSNQPQHF
.,.,TRBV6-1,TRBJ1-5,TGTGCCAGCAGTGAAGCAGGGGGAATGGGTCAGCCCCAGCATTTT,CASSEAGGMGQPQHF
.,.,TRBV28,TRBJ1-5,TGTGCCAGCAGTTTACGGCAGCAAAATCAGCCCCAGCATTTT,CASSLRQQNQPQHF
once,.,TRBV9,TRBJ2-5,TGTGCCAGCAGCGTAGAATGGGCTGGGGAGACCCAGTACTTC,CASSVEWAGETQYF
.,.,TRBV5-1,TRBJ2-7,TGCGCCAGCAGCCTCGATTCGGCCCTTCCCTACGAGCAGTACTTC,CASSLDSALPYEQYF
.,TRBD2,TRBV10-3,TRBJ2-2,TGTGCCGCCGCGGGGGTAGGCGGGGAGCTGTTTTTT,CAAAGVGGELFF